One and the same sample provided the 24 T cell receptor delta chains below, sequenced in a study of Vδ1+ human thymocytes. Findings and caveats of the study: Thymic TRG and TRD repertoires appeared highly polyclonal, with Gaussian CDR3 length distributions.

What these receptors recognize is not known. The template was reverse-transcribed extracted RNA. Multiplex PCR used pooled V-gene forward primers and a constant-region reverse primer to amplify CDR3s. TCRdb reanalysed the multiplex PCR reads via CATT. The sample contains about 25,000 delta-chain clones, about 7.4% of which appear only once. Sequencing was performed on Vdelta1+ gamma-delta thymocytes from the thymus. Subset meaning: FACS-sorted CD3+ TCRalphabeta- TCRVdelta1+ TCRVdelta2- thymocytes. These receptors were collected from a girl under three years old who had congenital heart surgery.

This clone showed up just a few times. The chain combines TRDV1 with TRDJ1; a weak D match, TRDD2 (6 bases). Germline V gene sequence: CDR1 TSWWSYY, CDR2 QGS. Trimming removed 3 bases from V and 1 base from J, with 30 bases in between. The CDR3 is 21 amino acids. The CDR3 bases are TGTGCTCTTGGGGATTGTATGAGGCCTTCCCTCCTTTGTACTGCCACCGATAAACTCATCTTT. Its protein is CALGDCMRPSLLCTATDKLIF.

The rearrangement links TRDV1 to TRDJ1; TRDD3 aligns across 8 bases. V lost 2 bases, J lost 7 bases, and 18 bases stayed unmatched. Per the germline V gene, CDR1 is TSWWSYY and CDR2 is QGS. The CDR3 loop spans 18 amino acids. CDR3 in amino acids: CALGEVYLGRDTETKLIF. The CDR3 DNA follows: TGTGCTCTTGGGGAAGTTTATCTAGGTCGGGATACGGAAACTAAACTCATCTTT.

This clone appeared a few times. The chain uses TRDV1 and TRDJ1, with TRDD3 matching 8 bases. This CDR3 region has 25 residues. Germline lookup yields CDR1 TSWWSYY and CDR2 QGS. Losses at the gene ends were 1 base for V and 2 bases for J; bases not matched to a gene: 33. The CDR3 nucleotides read TGTGCTCTTGGGGAACCCAAATCTTCCCAAGAGAATAAGGGGTGGGGGATCTCCCCAACCGATAAACTCATCTTT. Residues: CALGEPKSSQENKGWGISPTDKLIF.

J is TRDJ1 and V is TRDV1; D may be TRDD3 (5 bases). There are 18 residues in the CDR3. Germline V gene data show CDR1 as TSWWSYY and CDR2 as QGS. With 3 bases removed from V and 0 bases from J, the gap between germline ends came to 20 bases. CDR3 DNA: TGTGCTCTTGGGGAGCCCCGCAAGAGGGGGTTGTACACCGATAAACTCATCTTT. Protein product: CALGEPRKRGLYTDKLIF.

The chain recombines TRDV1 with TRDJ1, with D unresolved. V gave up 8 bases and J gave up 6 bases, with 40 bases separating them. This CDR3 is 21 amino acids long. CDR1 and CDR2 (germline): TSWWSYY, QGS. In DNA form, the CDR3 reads TGTGCTCTTCTTTTGACCCCGCTCAAAATCTCCCGCCTCACTGCAAGTAATAAACTCATCTTT. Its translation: CALLLTPLKISRLTASNKLIF.

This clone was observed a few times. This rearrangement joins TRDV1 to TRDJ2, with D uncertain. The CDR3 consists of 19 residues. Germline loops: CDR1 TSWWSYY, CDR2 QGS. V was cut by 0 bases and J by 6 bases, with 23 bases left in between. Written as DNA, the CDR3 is TGTGCTCTTGGGGAACTTTACTCCGGGTTTTTAGGCCGGGCAGCACAACTCTTCTTT. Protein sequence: CALGELYSGFLGRAAQLFF.

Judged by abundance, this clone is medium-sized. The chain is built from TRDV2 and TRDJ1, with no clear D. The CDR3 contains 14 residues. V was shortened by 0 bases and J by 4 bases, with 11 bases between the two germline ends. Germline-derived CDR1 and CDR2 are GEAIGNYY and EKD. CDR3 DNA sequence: TGTGCCTGTGACACCGCTTGGGCCTACGATAAACTCATCTTT. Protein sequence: CACDTAWAYDKLIF.

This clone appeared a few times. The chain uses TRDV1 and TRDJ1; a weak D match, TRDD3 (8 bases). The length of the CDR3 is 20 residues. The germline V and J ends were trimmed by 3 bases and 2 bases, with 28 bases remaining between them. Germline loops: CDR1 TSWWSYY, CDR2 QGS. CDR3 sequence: CALGDFQFLLGDTRTDKLIF. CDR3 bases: TGTGCTCTTGGGGACTTCCAATTCCTACTCGGGGATACCCGGACCGATAAACTCATCTTT.

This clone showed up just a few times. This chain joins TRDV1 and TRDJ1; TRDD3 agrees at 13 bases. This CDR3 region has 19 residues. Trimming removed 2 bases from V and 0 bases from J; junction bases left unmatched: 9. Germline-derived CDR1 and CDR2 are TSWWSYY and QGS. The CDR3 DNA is TGTGCTCTTGGGGAAACCTCACACTGGGGGATACGGCACACCGATAAACTCATCTTT. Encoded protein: CALGETSHWGIRHTDKLIF.

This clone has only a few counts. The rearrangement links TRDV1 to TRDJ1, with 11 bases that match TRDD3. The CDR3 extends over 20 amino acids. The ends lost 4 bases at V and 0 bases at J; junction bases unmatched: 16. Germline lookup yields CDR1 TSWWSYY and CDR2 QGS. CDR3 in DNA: TGTGCTCTTGGGGGAAGGCCCCATTACTGGGGGATAATGTACACCGATAAACTCATCTTT. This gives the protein CALGGRPHYWGIMYTDKLIF.

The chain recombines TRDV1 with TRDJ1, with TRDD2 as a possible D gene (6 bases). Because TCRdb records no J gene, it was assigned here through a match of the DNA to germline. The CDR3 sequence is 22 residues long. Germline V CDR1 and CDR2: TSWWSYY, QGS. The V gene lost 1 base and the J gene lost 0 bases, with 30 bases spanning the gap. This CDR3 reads CALGEREAGAGLPKIYTDKLIF. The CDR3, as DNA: TGTGCTCTTGGGGAACGTGAGGCGGGTGCGGGCCTTCCAAAAATTTACACCGATAAACTCATCTTT.

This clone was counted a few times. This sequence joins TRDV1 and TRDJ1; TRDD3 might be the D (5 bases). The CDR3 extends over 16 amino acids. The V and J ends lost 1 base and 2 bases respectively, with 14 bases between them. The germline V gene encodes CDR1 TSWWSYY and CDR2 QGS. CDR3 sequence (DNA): TGTGCTCTTGGGGAACGAGGGGAGCGGGGAACCGATAAACTCATCTTT. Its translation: CALGERGERGTDKLIF.

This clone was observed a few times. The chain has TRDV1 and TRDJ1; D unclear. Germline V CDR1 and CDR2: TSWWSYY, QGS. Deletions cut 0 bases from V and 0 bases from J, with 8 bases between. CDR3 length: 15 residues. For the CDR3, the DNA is TGTGCTCTTGGGGAACTCAGAGGCGACACCGATAAACTCATCTTT. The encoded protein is CALGELRGDTDKLIF.

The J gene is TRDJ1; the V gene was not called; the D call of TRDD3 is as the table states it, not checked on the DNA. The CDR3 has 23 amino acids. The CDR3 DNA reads TGTGCTCTTGGGAACCTGCCCATCTCCCTACGATTGGGAGTAGTACGCAACACCGATAAACTCATCTTT. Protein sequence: CALGNLPISLRLGVVRNTDKLIF.

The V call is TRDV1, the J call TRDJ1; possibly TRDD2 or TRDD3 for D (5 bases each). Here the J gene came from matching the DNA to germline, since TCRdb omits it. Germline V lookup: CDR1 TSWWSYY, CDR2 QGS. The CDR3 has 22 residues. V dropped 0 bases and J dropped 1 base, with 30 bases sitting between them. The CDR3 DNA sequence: TGTGCTCTTGGGGAACTTAACCTACCTCGCCTCGATCGGGGGGTACGCACCGATAAACTCATCTTT. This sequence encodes CALGELNLPRLDRGVRTDKLIF.

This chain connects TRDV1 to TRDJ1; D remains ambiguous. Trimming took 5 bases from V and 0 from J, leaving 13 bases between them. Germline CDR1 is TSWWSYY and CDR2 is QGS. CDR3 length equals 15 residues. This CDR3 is CALGLRQEYTDKLIF. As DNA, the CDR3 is TGTGCTCTTGGGCTCCGCCAGGAATACACCGATAAACTCATCTTT.

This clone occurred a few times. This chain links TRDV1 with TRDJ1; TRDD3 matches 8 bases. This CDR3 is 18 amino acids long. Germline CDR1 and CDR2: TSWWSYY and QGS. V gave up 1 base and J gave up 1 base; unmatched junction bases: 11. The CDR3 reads CALGERADWGGPTDKLIF. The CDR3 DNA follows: TGTGCTCTTGGGGAACGAGCCGACTGGGGGGGTCCCACCGATAAACTCATCTTT.

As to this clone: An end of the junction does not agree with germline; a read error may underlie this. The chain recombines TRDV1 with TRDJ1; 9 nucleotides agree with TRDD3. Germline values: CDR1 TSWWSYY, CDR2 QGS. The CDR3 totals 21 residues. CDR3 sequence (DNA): TGTGCTCATGGGGAGCTACGTTCAGGGGGATACCAGGGTCGGAACACCGATAAACTCATCTTT. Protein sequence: CAHGELRSGGYQGRNTDKLIF.

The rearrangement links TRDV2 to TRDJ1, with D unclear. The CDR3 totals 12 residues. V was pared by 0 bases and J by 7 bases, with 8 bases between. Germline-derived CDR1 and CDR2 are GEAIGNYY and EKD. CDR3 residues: CACDTPTIKLIF. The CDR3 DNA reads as TGTGCCTGTGACACCCCCACAATTAAACTCATCTTT.

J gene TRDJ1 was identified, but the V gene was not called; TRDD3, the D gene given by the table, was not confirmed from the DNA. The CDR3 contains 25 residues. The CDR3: CALGELGGLPPLLGDTRRYTDKLIF. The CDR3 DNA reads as TGTGCTCTTGGGGAACTGGGTGGGCTCCCGCCTTTACTGGGGGATACGAGAAGGTACACCGATAAACTCATCTTT.

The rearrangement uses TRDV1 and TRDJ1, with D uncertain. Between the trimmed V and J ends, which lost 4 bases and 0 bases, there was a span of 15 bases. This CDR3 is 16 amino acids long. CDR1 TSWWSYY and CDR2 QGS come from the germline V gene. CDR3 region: CALGVWRTLYTDKLIF. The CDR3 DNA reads TGTGCTCTTGGGGTGTGGAGGACACTGTACACCGATAAACTCATCTTT.

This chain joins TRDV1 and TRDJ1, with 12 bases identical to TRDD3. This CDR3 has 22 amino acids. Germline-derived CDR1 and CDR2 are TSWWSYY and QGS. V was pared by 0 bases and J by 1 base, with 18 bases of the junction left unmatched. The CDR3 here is CALGELLRTLPLGDTPTDKLIF. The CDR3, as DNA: TGTGCTCTTGGGGAACTCTTGCGGACTCTGCCTCTGGGGGATACGCCCACCGATAAACTCATCTTT.

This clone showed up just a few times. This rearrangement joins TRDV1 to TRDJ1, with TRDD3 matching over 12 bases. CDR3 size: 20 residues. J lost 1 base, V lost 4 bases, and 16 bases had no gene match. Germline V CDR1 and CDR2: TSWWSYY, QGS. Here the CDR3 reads CALGGDATGGYREPTDKLIF. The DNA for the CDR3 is TGTGCTCTTGGGGGGGATGCCACTGGGGGATACCGGGAACCCACCGATAAACTCATCTTT.

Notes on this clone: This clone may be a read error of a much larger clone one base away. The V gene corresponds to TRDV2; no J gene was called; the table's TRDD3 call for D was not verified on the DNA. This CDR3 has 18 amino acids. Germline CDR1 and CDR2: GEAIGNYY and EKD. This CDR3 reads CACDNMVVGDTFTRQVFF. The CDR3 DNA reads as TGTGCCTGTGACAACATGGTGGTGGGGGATACGTTCACCCGACAGGTGTTTTTC.